The rows below give T cell receptor beta chains drawn from one sample of a study of T cell responses to AZD1222 COVID-19 vaccine. Data came from immunoSEQ multiplex PCR; TCRdb stores just in-frame clones and leaves some out. Among approximately 150,000 clones listed, roughly 91% were seen once. Material: peripheral blood, obtained 28 days after the second AZD1222 dose. These receptors all come from an adult who received the AZD1222 COVID-19 vaccine. The CDR3 runs from the conserved cysteine through the conserved F or W. Fields, in order: V gene, D gene, clone size, CDR3 length, J gene, CDR3 DNA, CDR3 protein. A D gene is named only where the DNA matches it firmly. Size is omitted from some rows. Given values are once, few, many or a class for expanded clones.

>TRBV29-1|.|.|15|TRBJ1-5
TGCAGCGCGGACAGTCCCCTCGGGATCAATCAGCCCCAGCATTTT
CSADSPLGINQPQHF
>TRBV5-5|.|.|14|TRBJ2-7
TGTGCCAGCAGCGCGGGACCCGACGAGGATGAGCAGTACTTC
CASSAGPDEDEQYF
>TRBV4-2|.|.|14|TRBJ2-1
TGTGCCAGCAGCCAAGGCTCAAACGGGAATGAGCAGTTCTTC
CASSQGSNGNEQFF
>TRBV7-2|.|.|13|TRBJ1-1
TGTGCCAGCAGCCCTCAAGGGGGGACTGAAGCTTTCTTT
CASSPQGGTEAFF
>TRBV7-9|TRBD1|.|17|TRBJ2-6
TGTGCCAGCGGCCTCGGACAGGGGACAGGTGGGGCCAACGTCCTGACTTTC
CASGLGQGTGGANVLTF
>TRBV3-1/TRBV3-2|TRBD2|.|18|TRBJ2-1
TGTGCCAGCAGCTCCCCCAAGACTAGCGGAAGCTCCTACAATGAGCAGTTCTTC
CASSSPKTSGSSYNEQFF
>TRBV6-5|.|.|15|TRBJ1-4
TGTGCCAGCAGTTATGGTGGCCACAATAATGAAAAACTGTTTTTT
CASSYGGHNNEKLFF
>TRBV10-1|.|.|13|TRBJ1-2
TGCGCCTTCACCCGCCGGATTAGCAACGGCTACACCTTC
CAFTRRISNGYTF
>TRBV3-1/TRBV3-2|.|.|15|TRBJ1-5
TGTGCCAGCAGCCAAGATACAGTTAGCAATCAGCCCCAGCATTTT
CASSQDTVSNQPQHF
>TRBV30|.|.|11|TRBJ2-7
TGTGCCTGGGTTACAGGGCGCGAGCAGTACTTC
CAWVTGREQYF
>TRBV6-1|.|.|16|TRBJ1-1
TGTGCCAGCAGTGAAGGGGCTCTCGGGGGCCTCACTGAAGCTTTCTTT
CASSEGALGGLTEAFF
>TRBV15|.|.|17|TRBJ2-2
TGTGCCACCAGCAGAGACGGGGGCAGCACGAACACCGGGGAGCTGTTTTTT
CATSRDGGSTNTGELFF
>TRBV7-9|TRBD1|few|11|TRBJ1-1
TGTGCCAGCCCAGGGGGCACTGAAGCTTTCTTT
CASPGGTEAFF
>TRBV7-9|.|.|13|TRBJ1-5
TGTGCCAGCAGCTCGATCGGGGGGCAGCCCCAGCATTTT
CASSSIGGQPQHF